This TCR beta chain comes out of a study of T and B cells in COVID-19 patients. Study at large: Peripheral blood came from COVID-19 patients with active infection or after recovery. Recovered patients mostly had mild to moderate COVID-19 managed as outpatients.

Blood genomic DNA input for TRB amplification was about 240-550 ng. BIOMED2 TRB-A/B primer pools were used in multiplex TRB PCR. TCRdb re-derived calls from the multiplex PCR reads in MiXCR, one entry per CDR3 protein. The table shows roughly 15,000 distinct CDR3 sequences, with roughly 29% occurring only once. V lost 7 bases to trimming and J lost 0 bases, with 25 bases between them. The CDR3 sequence is 19 residues long. Germline V gene data show CDR1 as MNHEY and CDR2 as SMNVEV (reference sequence). V usage is TRBV27 and J usage is TRBJ2-1, with D perhaps matching TRBD2 (5 bases). The source of this sequence is a human donor who had recovered from COVID-19. Source material: blood. CDR3 coding DNA: TGTGCCAGCACACCCAGCGCGGGTCCCTCATTGATCTCCTACAATGAGCAGTTCTTC. This codes for CASTPSAGPSLISYNEQFF.